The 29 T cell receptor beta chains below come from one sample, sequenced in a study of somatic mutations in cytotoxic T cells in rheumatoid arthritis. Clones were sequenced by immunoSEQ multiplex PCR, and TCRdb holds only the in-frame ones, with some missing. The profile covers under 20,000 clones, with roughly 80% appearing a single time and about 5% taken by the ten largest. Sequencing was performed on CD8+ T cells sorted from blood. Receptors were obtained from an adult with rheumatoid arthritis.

CDR3 nucleotide sequence: TGTGCCAGCAGCGTAGAGGGGAACCCTTACGAGCAGTACTTC. Amino acid sequence: CASSVEGNPYEQYF. V is TRBV9 and J is TRBJ2-7, with a possible D match to TRBD1 (5 bases). V was pared by 0 bases and J by 4 bases, with 11 bases between. The CDR3 consists of 14 residues. In germline, CDR1 is SGDLS, CDR2 YYNGEE.

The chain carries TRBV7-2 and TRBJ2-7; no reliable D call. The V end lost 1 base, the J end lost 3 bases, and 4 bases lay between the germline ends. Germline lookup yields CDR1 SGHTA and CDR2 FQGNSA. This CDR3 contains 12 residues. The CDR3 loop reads CASSLELYEQYF. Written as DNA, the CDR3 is TGTGCCAGCAGCTTAGAACTCTACGAGCAGTACTTC.

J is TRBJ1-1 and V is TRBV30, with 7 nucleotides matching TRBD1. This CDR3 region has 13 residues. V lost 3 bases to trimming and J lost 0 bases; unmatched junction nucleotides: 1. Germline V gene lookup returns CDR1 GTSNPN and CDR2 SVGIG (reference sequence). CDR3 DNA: TGTGCCTGGAGGGGGACAGTGAACACTGAAGCTTTCTTT. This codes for CAWRGTVNTEAFF.

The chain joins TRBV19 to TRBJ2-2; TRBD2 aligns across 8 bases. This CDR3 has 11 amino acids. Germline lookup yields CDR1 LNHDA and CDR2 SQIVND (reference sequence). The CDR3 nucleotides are TGTGCGAGCGGGGGAACCGGGGAGCTGTTTTTT. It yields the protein CASGGTGELFF.

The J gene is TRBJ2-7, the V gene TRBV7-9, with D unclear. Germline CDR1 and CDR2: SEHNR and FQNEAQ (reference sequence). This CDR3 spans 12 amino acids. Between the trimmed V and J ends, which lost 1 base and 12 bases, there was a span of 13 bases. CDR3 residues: CASSLGTVETYF. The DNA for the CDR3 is TGTGCCAGCAGCTTAGGTACTGTCGAGACGTACTTC.

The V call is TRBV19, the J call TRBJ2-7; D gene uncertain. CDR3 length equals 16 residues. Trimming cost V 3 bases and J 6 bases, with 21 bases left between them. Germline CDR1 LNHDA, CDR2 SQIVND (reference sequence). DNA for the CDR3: TGTGCCAGTAGTATCTCCTATGGGTATGGGCCCCTCGAGCAGTACTTC. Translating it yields CASSISYGYGPLEQYF.

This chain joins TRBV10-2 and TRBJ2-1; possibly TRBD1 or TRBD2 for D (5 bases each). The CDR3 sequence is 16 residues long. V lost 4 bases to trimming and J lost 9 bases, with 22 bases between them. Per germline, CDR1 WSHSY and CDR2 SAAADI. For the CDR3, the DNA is TGCGCCAGCAGTGCATCGGGGCCAGATTCTGGAAGTGAGCAGTTCTTC. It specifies CASSASGPDSGSEQFF.

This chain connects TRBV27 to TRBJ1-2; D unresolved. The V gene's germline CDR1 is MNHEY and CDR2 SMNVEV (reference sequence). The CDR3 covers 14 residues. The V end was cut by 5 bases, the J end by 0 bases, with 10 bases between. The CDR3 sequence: CASSLTPANYGYTF. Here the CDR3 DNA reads TGTGCCAGCAGTCTCACACCAGCTAACTATGGCTACACCTTC.

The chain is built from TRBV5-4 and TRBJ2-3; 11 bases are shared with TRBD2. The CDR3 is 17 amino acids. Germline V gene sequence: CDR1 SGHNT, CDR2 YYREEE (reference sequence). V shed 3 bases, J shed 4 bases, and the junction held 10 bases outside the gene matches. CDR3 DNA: TGTGCCAGCAGCTCCGTCATAGCGGGGGGGAGCGCAGATACGCAGTATTTT. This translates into CASSSVIAGGSADTQYF. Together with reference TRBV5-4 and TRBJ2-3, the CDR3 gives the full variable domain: ETGVTQSPTHLIKTRGQQVTLRCSSQSGHNTVSWYQQALGQGPQFIFQYYREEENGRGNFPPRFSGLQFPNYSSELNVNALELDDSALYLCASSSVIAGGSADTQYFGPGTRLTVL.

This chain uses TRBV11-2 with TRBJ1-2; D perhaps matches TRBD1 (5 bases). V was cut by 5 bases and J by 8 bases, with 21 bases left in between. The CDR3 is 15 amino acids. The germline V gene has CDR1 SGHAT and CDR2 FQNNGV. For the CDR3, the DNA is TGTGCCAGCAGCGGAGGGACCTCAGGTACCGTCGGCTACACCTTC. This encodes CASSGGTSGTVGYTF.

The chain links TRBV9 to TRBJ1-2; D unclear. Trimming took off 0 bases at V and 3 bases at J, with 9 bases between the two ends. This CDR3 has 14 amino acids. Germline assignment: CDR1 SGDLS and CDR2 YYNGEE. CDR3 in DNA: TGTGCCAGCAGCGTAGGCGACGGGTACTATGGCTACACCTTC. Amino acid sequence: CASSVGDGYYGYTF.

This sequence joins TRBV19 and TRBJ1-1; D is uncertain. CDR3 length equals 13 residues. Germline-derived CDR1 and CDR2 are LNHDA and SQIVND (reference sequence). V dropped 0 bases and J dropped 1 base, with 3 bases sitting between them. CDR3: CASSIDKNTEAFF. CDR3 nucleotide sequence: TGTGCCAGTAGTATAGACAAGAACACTGAAGCTTTCTTT. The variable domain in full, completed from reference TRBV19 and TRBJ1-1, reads DGGITQSPKYLFRKEGQNVTLSCEQNLNHDAMYWYRQDPGQGLRLIYYSQIVNDFQKGDIAEGYSVSREKKESFPLTVTSAQKNPTAFYLCASSIDKNTEAFFGQGTRLTVV.

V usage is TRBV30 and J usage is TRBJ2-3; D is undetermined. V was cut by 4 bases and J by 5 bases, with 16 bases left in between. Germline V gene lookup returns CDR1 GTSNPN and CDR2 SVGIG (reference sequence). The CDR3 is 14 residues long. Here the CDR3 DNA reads TGTGCCTGGATCCCCGTAGGGATAGGAGATACGCAGTATTTT. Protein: CAWIPVGIGDTQYF.

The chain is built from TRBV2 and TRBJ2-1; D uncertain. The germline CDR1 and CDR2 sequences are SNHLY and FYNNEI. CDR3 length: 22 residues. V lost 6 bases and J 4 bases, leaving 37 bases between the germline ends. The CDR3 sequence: CASREKYQDLYPANGLYNEQFF. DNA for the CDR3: TGTGCCAGCAGGGAGAAGTATCAGGACCTCTACCCAGCTAACGGGTTATACAATGAGCAGTTCTTC.

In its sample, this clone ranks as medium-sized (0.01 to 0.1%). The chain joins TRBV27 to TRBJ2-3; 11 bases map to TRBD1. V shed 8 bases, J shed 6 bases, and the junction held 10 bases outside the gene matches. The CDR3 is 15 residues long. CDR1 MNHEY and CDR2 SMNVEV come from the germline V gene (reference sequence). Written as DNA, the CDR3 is TGTGCCAGCCTGCCCGGGACAGGGGGGAGGGATACGCAGTATTTT. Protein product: CASLPGTGGRDTQYF.

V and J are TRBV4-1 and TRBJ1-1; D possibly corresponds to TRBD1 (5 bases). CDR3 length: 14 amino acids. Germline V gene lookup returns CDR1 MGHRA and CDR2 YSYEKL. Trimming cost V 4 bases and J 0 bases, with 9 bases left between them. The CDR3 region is CASSLGVMNTEAFF. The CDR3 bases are TGCGCCAGCAGCCTGGGGGTGATGAACACTGAAGCTTTCTTT.

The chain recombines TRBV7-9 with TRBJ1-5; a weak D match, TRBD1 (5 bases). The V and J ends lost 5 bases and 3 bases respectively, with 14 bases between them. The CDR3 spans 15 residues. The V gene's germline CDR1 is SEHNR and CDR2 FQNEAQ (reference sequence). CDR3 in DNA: TGTGCCAGCAGCCCCCCGGGACGGGACAATCAGCCCCAGCATTTT. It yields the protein CASSPPGRDNQPQHF.

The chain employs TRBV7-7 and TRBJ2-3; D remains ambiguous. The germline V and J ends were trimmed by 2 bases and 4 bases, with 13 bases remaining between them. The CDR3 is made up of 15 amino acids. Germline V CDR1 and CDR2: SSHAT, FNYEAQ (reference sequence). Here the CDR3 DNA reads TGTGCCAGCAGCTTAACACCCGGGTTTGCAGATACGCAGTATTTT. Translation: CASSLTPGFADTQYF.

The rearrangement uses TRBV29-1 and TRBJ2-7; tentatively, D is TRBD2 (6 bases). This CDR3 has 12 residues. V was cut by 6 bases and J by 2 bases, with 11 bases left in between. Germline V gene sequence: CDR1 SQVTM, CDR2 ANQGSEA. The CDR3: CSVTGVTYEQYF. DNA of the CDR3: TGCAGCGTGACGGGGGTTACCTACGAGCAGTACTTC.

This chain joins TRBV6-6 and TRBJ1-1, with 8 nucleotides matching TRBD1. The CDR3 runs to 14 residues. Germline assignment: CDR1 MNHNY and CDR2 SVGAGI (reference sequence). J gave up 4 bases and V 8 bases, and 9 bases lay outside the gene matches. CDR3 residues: CASSQGASGTEAFF. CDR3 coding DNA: TGTGCCAGCTCGCAGGGGGCTTCTGGCACTGAAGCTTTCTTT.

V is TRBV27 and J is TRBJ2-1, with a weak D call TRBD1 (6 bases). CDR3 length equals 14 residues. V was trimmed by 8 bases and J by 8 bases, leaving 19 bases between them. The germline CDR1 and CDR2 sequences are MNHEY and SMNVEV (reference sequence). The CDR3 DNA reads TGTGCCAGCCAACTACAGGGAAGATGGGATGAGCAGTTCTTC. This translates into CASQLQGRWDEQFF.

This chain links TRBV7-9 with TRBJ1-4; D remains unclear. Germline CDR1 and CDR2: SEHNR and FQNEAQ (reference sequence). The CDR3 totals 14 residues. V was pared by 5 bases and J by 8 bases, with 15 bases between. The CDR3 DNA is TGTGCCAGCAGCCGGGAGTCGGGCATAGAAAAACTGTTTTTT. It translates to CASSRESGIEKLFF.

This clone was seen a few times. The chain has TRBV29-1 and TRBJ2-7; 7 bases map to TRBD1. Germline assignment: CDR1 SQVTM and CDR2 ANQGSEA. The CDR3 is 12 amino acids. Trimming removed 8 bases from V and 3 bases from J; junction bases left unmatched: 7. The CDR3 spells CSTRDSFYEQYF. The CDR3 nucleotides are TGCAGCACCCGGGACAGTTTCTACGAGCAGTACTTC.

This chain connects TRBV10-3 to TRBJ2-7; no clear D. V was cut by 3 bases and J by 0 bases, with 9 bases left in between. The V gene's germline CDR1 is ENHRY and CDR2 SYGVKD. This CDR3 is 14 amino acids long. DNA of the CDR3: TGTGCCATCAGTGACGGTCTGGACTCCTACGAGCAGTACTTC. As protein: CAISDGLDSYEQYF.

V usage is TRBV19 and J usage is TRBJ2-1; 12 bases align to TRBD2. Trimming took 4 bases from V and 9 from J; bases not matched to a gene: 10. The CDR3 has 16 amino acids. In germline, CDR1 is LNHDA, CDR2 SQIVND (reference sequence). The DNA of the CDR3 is TGTGCCAGTAGTACCCTGACTAGCGGGGGTAAAGGTGAGCAGTTCTTC. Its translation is CASSTLTSGGKGEQFF. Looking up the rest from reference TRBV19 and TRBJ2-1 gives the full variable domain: DGGITQSPKYLFRKEGQNVTLSCEQNLNHDAMYWYRQDPGQGLRLIYYSQIVNDFQKGDIAEGYSVSREKKESFPLTVTSAQKNPTAFYLCASSTLTSGGKGEQFFGPGTRLTVL.

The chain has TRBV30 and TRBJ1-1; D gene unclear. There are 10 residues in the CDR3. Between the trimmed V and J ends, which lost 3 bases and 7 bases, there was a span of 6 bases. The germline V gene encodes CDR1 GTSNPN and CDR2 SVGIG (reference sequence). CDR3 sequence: CAWSGIEAFF. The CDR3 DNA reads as TGTGCCTGGAGCGGGATTGAAGCTTTCTTT.

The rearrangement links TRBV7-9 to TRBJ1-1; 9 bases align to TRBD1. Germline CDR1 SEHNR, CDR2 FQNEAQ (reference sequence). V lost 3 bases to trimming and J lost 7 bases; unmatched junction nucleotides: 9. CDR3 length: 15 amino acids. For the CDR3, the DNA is TGTGCCAGCAGCTTTCTGGGACAGGGCACAGATGAAGCTTTCTTT. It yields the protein CASSFLGQGTDEAFF.

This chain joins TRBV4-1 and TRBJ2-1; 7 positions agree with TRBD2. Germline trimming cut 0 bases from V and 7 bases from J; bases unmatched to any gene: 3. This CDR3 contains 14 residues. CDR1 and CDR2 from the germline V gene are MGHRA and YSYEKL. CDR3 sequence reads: CASSQDQAGNEQFF. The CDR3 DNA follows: TGCGCCAGCAGCCAAGATCAAGCGGGGAATGAGCAGTTCTTC.

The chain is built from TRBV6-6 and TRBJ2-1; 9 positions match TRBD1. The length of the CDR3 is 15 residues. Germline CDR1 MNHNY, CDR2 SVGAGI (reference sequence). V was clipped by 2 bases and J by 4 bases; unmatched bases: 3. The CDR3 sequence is CASSYGTGQYNEQFF. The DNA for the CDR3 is TGTGCCAGCAGTTACGGGACAGGGCAATACAATGAGCAGTTCTTC.